This T cell receptor (beta chain) stems from a study of CXCR3-negative and CXCR3-positive naive CD8 T cells. Notes on the study in general: Naive subsets were similarly diverse, while memory CD8+ repertoires were much less diverse.

Details on this clonotype: Its antigen is still unknown.

The CDR3 contains 14 residues. The libraries of TRB cDNA were prepared using 5' RACE with UMI labels. TCRdb reprocessed the 5' RACE reads; each CDR3 protein has one entry and no DNA is given. The table lists about 62,000 distinct CDR3 sequences, with more than 3.5% in the top ten. The TCR was taken from a human donor in good health. Some clones in this sample may be carry-over from other donors' samples. The genes are TRBV12-3 or TRBV12-4 and TRBJ2-5; TCRdb picks TRBD2, but there is no DNA to check that call. Sequencing input: naive CXCR3- CD8+ T cells from blood. Specified subset: CD45RO-CCR7+CD27+CD95- naive CD8+ T cells lacking CXCR3 (TNR3-). The CDR3 here is CASSRPSWEGTQYF.